Shown below are 25 T cell receptor beta chains from a single sample sequenced in a study of CD8+ T cells in alopecia areata. RNA was isolated and reverse transcribed to cDNA, the sequencing template. The repertoire was sequenced with immunoSEQ multiplex PCR; TCRdb's copy has only in-frame clones and lacks some. This table has some 150,000 clones, approximately 60% appearing once. Sequencing input: CD8+ T cells sorted from blood. Receptors originate from a human donor in good health.

On this clone itself: The germline gene is not matched at one end of the junction; a read error may be the cause. The chain employs TRBV27 and TRBJ2-3, with D tentatively TRBD2 (5 bases). Germline V gives CDR1 MNHEY, CDR2 SMNVEV (reference sequence). The CDR3 consists of 13 residues. Written as DNA, the CDR3 is TGTGCCAGCGCATCCAGTGGATGGGAGAGCAAGAATTTT. The encoded protein is CASASSGWESKNF.

The chain combines TRBV7-6 with TRBJ2-7; TRBD1 is a possible D gene (5 bases). Germline V gene lookup returns CDR1 SGHVS and CDR2 FNYEAQ. CDR3 length: 15 amino acids. Trimming took off 1 base at V and 0 bases at J, with 10 bases between the two ends. The CDR3 loop is CASSLDKGLSYEQYF. The CDR3 bases are TGTGCCAGCAGCTTAGATAAGGGGCTCTCCTACGAGCAGTACTTC.

The V and J genes are TRBV15 and TRBJ2-1; no clear D. Germline assignment: CDR1 LNHNV and CDR2 YYDKDF (reference sequence). V dropped 0 bases and J dropped 4 bases, with 10 bases sitting between them. CDR3 length equals 15 residues. The CDR3 here is CATSRDGAGYNEQFF. The CDR3 coding sequence is TGTGCCACCAGCAGAGATGGAGCAGGATACAATGAGCAGTTCTTC.

This chain links TRBV11-2 with TRBJ2-1; D could derive from TRBD1 or TRBD2 (6 bases each). The germline V gene has CDR1 SGHAT and CDR2 FQNNGV. V was pared by 2 bases and J by 5 bases, with 19 bases between. This CDR3 is built from 17 residues. The CDR3 loop reads CASSLRGVVVRNNEQFF. CDR3 DNA sequence: TGTGCCAGCAGCTTAAGGGGGGTGGTGGTCCGTAACAATGAGCAGTTCTTC.

This clone was seen a handful of times. The CDR3 region has the DNA TGTGCCTGGAAAGCCGGGACGGCTCCATACGAGCAGTACTTC. Amino acids: CAWKAGTAPYEQYF. The chain has TRBV30 and TRBJ2-5, with D perhaps being TRBD1 or TRBD2 (5 bases each). The DNA end lines up better with TRBJ2-7; the J call may be wrong. The CDR3 length is 14 residues. CDR1 GTSNPN and CDR2 SVGIG come from the germline V gene (reference sequence).

The chain links TRBV30 to TRBJ1-2; TRBD1 matches at 8 bases. V trimming: 1 base; J trimming: 8 bases; junction bases outside the gene matches: 6. This CDR3 has 13 amino acids. The germline V gene has CDR1 GTSNPN and CDR2 SVGIG (reference sequence). CDR3 nucleotides: TGTGCCTGGAGTGAGGGACAGGTTGCCGGCTACACCTTC. Protein product: CAWSEGQVAGYTF.

The chain is built from TRBV9 and TRBJ2-2; D not certain. The germline gives CDR1 SGDLS, CDR2 YYNGEE. Trimming stripped 3 bases from V and 3 bases from J, with 3 bases between. The CDR3 covers 12 residues. The CDR3 DNA follows: TGTGCCAGCAGCGGATACACCGGGGAGCTGTTTTTT. Amino acid sequence: CASSGYTGELFF.

V is TRBV5-6 and J is TRBJ2-5, with D possibly TRBD2 on 5 matching bases. V lost 4 bases and J lost 5, with 6 bases in between. This CDR3 has 11 amino acids. Germline assignment: CDR1 SGHDT and CDR2 YYEEEE. The CDR3 coding sequence is TGTGCCAGCAGCCGAGGGGAGACCCAGTACTTC. It translates to CASSRGETQYF.

Turning to this clone: At one end, the junction sequence differs from germline, possibly due to a read error. This chain uses TRBV6-1 with TRBJ2-3; no firm D call. The CDR3 spans 10 residues. Germline assignment: CDR1 MNHNS and CDR2 SASEGT. CDR3 bases: TGTGCCAGCCGTGAGGATACGCAGTATTTT. It codes for CASREDTQYF.

The chain combines TRBV29-1 with TRBJ2-2; TRBD2 is a possible D gene (6 bases). Germline CDR1 and CDR2: SQVTM and ANQGSEA. The CDR3 spans 12 residues. With 4 bases removed from V and 5 bases from J, the gap between germline ends came to 8 bases. CDR3 sequence: CSVVLATGELFF. The CDR3, as DNA: TGCAGCGTTGTTCTAGCGACCGGGGAGCTGTTTTTT.

This clone has just one count. The CDR3 DNA sequence: TGCGCCAGCAGTGACCAACTAGCGGGAGGGCACAATGAGCAGTTCTTC. Translation: CASSDQLAGGHNEQFF. This chain links TRBV10-2 with TRBJ2-1, with 13 bases aligning to TRBD2. Germline assignment: CDR1 WSHSY and CDR2 SAAADI. J gave up 5 bases and V 3 bases, and 4 bases lay outside the gene matches. This CDR3 contains 16 residues.

This chain links TRBV5-6 with TRBJ2-3; D is ambiguous. The CDR3 has 11 residues. V lost 5 bases and J lost 5, with 6 bases in between. The germline V gene has CDR1 SGHDT and CDR2 YYEEEE. CDR3 sequence (DNA): TGTGCCAGCAGGTCAGGAGATACGCAGTATTTT. Translation gives CASRSGDTQYF.

The J gene is TRBJ2-2, the V gene TRBV29-1; tentatively, D is TRBD2 (5 bases). Per germline, CDR1 SQVTM and CDR2 ANQGSEA. The V gene lost 8 bases and the J gene lost 6 bases, with 10 bases spanning the gap. The CDR3 has 11 residues. The CDR3 nucleotides are TGCAGCACACTAGGGTCCGGGGAGCTGTTTTTT. Translation gives CSTLGSGELFF.

This clone was counted between two and nine times. This chain joins TRBV2 and TRBJ2-1; D call uncertain. In germline, CDR1 is SNHLY, CDR2 FYNNEI. V was pared by 7 bases and J by 4 bases, with 11 bases between. CDR3 size: 13 residues. CDR3 sequence: CASTNPSYNEQFF. The CDR3, as DNA: TGTGCCAGCACCAATCCTTCGTACAATGAGCAGTTCTTC.

The chain combines TRBV5-6 with TRBJ1-2; TRBD1 matches at 7 bases. The junction had 6 bases not matched to a gene; V was cut back by 3 bases and J by 4 bases. Germline V gene sequence: CDR1 SGHDT, CDR2 YYEEEE. The CDR3 loop spans 14 amino acids. In DNA, the CDR3 is TGTGCCAGCAGCTCCGGGACAGCTGTCTATGGCTACACCTTC. Amino acid sequence: CASSSGTAVYGYTF.

The chain uses TRBV19 and TRBJ2-1, with 8 bases fitting TRBD2. The CDR3 loop spans 17 amino acids. V was clipped by 0 bases and J by 7 bases; unmatched bases: 11. Germline V gene data show CDR1 as LNHDA and CDR2 as SQIVND (reference sequence). The CDR3 loop reads CASSIDSPSGSANEQFF. The CDR3, as DNA: TGTGCCAGTAGTATAGATTCCCCCAGCGGGAGCGCAAATGAGCAGTTCTTC.

The chain uses TRBV11-2 and TRBJ2-5; D remains unclear. The V end lost 3 bases, the J end lost 5 bases, and 7 bases lay between the germline ends. CDR1 and CDR2 (germline): SGHAT, FQNNGV. This CDR3 comprises 12 residues. CDR3 bases: TGTGCCAGCAGCTTCCTCTGGGAGACCCAGTACTTC. Residues: CASSFLWETQYF.

This chain connects TRBV7-9 to TRBJ2-7; 9 positions match TRBD1. CDR3 length: 17 amino acids. V gave up 1 base and J gave up 0 bases; unmatched junction bases: 7. Germline values: CDR1 SEHNR, CDR2 FQNEAQ (reference sequence). The CDR3 DNA follows: TGTGCCAGCAGCTTAGGGAACAGGGGGCGCATCTCCTACGAGCAGTACTTC. This sequence encodes CASSLGNRGRISYEQYF.

The rearrangement links TRBV7-9 to TRBJ2-7; D unclear. Germline assignment: CDR1 SEHNR and CDR2 FQNEAQ (reference sequence). Between the trimmed V and J ends, which lost 1 base and 5 bases, there was a span of 9 bases. CDR3 length: 13 residues. The CDR3 sequence is CASSLGVGDEQYF. In nucleotides, the CDR3 is TGTGCCAGCAGCTTAGGAGTGGGCGACGAGCAGTACTTC.

The chain carries TRBV15 and TRBJ1-2; weak D call: TRBD1 (6 bases). V lost 3 bases and J 0 bases, leaving 11 bases between the germline ends. The germline CDR1 and CDR2 sequences are LNHNV and YYDKDF (reference sequence). This CDR3 contains 15 residues. CDR3: CATSSDRSSNYGYTF. DNA of the CDR3: TGTGCCACCAGCAGCGACAGGTCTTCTAACTATGGCTACACCTTC.

This clone was recorded only once. The chain carries TRBV27 and TRBJ2-7; tentative D call: TRBD1 (6 bases). This CDR3 region has 14 residues. CDR1 is MNHEY, CDR2 SMNVEV, per germline (reference sequence). The germline V and J ends were trimmed by 5 bases and 5 bases, with 16 bases remaining between them. As DNA, the CDR3 is TGTGCCAGCAGTCATACAGGGAAACCAAACGAGCAGTACTTC. It specifies CASSHTGKPNEQYF.

This clone was detected a few times. The chain employs TRBV29-1 and TRBJ2-4; D unresolved. The V end was cut by 6 bases, the J end by 9 bases, with 12 bases between. This CDR3 contains 11 residues. CDR1 and CDR2 (germline): SQVTM, ANQGSEA. CDR3 region: CSVLVRGIQYF. CDR3 DNA: TGCAGCGTCCTTGTCCGCGGCATTCAGTACTTC.

The chain carries TRBV5-1 and TRBJ2-7; no definite D call. CDR1 and CDR2 from the germline V gene are SGHRS and YFSETQ. The V gene lost 4 bases and the J gene lost 2 bases, with 10 bases spanning the gap. CDR3 size: 13 residues. DNA for the CDR3: TGCGCCAGCAGCGCACAGCACACCTACGAGCAGTACTTC. The encoded protein is CASSAQHTYEQYF.

Of note for this clone: Other DNA sequences in the same sample also yield this CDR3. For the CDR3, the DNA is TGTGCCAGCAGTGAGTCTTATGGCTACACCTTC. Its translation is CASSESYGYTF. This sequence joins TRBV25-1 and TRBJ1-2; no clear D gene. V shed 3 bases and J shed 5 bases, with 4 bases lying between them. The CDR3 extends over 11 amino acids. The germline V gene encodes CDR1 MGHDK and CDR2 SYGVNS.

This chain connects TRBV10-2 to TRBJ2-7; 11 nucleotides match TRBD1. The CDR3 is made up of 14 amino acids. In germline, CDR1 is WSHSY, CDR2 SAAADI. The V gene end was trimmed by 8 bases and the J gene end by 2 bases; junction bases not matched to a gene: 5. CDR3 region: CASGKGQGAYEQYF. The DNA for the CDR3 is TGCGCCAGCGGAAAGGGACAGGGGGCCTACGAGCAGTACTTC.